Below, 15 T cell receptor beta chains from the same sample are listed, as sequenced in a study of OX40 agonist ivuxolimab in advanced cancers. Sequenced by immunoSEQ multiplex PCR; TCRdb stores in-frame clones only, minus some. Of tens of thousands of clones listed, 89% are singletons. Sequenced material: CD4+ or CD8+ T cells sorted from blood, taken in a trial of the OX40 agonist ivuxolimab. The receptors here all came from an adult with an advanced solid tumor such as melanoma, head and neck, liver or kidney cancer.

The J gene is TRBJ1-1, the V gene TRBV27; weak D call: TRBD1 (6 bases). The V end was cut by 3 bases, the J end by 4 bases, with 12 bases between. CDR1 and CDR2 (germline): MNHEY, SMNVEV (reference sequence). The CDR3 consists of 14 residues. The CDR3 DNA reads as TGTGCCAGCAGTTTTTGGGGGGCAGGCACTGAAGCTTTCTTT. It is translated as CASSFWGAGTEAFF.

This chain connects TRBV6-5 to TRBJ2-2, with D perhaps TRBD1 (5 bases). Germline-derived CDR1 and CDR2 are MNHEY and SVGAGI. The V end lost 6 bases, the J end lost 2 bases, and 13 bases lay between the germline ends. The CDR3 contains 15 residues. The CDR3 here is CASSPIRGNTGELFF. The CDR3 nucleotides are TGTGCCAGCAGCCCAATTAGGGGTAACACCGGGGAGCTGTTTTTT.

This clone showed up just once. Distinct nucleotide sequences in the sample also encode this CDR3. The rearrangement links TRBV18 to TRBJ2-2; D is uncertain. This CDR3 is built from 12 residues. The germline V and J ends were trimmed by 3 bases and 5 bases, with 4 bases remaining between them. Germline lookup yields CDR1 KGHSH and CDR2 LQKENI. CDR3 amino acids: CASSPSTGELFF. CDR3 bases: TGTGCCAGCTCACCGTCGACCGGGGAGCTGTTTTTT.

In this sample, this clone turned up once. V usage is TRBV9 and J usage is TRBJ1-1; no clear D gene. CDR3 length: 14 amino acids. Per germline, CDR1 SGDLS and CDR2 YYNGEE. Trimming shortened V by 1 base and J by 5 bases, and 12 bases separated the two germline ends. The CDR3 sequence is CASSVQPSRTEAFF. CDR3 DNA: TGTGCCAGCAGCGTACAGCCTTCCCGGACTGAAGCTTTCTTT. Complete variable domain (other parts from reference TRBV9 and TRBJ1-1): DSGVTQTPKHLITATGQRVTLRCSPRSGDLSVYWYQQSLDQGLQFLIQYYNGEERAKGNILERFSAQQFPDLHSELNLSSLELGDSALYFCASSVQPSRTEAFFGQGTRLTVV.

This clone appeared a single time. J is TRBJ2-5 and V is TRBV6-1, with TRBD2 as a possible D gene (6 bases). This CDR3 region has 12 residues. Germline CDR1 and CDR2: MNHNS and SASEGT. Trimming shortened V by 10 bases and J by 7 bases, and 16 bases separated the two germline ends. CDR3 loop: CATRDSLRTQYF. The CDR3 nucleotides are TGTGCCACAAGGGACTCCTTGAGGACCCAGTACTTC.

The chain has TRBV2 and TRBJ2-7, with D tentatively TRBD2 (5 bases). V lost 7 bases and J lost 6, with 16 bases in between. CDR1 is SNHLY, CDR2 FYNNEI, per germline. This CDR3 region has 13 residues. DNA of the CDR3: TGTGCCAGCACCACAGCGGCAACGGGCGAGCAGTACGTC. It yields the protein CASTTAATGEQYV.

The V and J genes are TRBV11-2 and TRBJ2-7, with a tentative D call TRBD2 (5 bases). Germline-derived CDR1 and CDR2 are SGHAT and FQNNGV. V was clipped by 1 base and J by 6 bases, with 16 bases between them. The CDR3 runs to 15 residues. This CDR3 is CASSLAGIGSGEQYF. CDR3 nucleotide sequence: TGTGCCAGCAGCTTAGCGGGGATTGGGTCGGGCGAGCAGTACTTC. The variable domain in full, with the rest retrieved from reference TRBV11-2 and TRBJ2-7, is EAGVAQSPRYKIIEKRQSVAFWCNPISGHATLYWYQQILGQGPKLLIQFQNNGVVDDSQLPKDRFSAERLKGVDSTLKIQPAKLEDSAVYLCASSLAGIGSGEQYFGPGTRLTVT.

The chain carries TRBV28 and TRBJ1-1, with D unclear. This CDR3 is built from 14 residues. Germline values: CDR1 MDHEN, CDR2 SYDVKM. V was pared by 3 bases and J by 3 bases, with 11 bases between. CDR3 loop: CASSFWRRDTEAFF. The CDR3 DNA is TGTGCCAGCAGTTTCTGGAGAAGAGACACTGAAGCTTTCTTT. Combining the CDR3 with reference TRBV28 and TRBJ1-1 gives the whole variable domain DVKVTQSSRYLVKRTGEKVFLECVQDMDHENMFWYRQDPGLGLRLIYFSYDVKMKEKGDIPEGYSVSREKKERFSLILESASTNQTSMYLCASSFWRRDTEAFFGQGTRLTVV.

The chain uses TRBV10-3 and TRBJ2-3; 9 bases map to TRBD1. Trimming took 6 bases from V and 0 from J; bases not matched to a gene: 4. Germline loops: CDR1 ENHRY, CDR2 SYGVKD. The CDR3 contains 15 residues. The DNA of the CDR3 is TGTGCCATCAGCCCCGGGACAGGGAGCACAGATACGCAGTATTTT. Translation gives CAISPGTGSTDTQYF.

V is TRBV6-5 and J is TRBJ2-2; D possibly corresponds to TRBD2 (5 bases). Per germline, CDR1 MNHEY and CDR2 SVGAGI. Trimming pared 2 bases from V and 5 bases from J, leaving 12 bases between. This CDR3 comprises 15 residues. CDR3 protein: CASSYVLGGTGELFF. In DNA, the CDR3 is TGTGCCAGCAGTTACGTGCTAGGAGGTACCGGGGAGCTGTTTTTT.

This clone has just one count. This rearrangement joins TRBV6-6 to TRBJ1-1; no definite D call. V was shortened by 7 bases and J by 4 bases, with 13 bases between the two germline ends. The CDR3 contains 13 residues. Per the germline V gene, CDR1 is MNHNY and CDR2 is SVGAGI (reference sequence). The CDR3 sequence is CASKLGVSTEAFF. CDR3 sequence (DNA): TGTGCCAGCAAGCTAGGTGTGTCCACTGAAGCTTTCTTT.

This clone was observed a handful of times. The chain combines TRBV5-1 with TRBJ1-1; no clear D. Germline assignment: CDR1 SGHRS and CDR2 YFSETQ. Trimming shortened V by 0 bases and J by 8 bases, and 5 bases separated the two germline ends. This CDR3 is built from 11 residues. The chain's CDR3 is CASSLGNEAFF. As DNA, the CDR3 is TGCGCCAGCAGCTTGGGCAACGAAGCTTTCTTT.

CDR3 amino acids: CASSPSPRGNEQFF. CDR3 DNA: TGTGCCAGCAGCCCATCCCCTAGGGGGAATGAGCAGTTCTTC. The V and J genes are TRBV11-2 and TRBJ2-1, with TRBD1 as a possible D gene (6 bases). The V gene's germline CDR1 is SGHAT and CDR2 FQNNGV. Trimming took off 5 bases at V and 7 bases at J, with 15 bases between the two ends. The CDR3 has 14 amino acids.

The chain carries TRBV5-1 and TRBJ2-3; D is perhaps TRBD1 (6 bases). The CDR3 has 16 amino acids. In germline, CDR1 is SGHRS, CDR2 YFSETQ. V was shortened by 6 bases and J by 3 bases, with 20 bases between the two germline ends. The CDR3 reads CASNFNRATTTDTQYF. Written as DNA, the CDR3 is TGCGCCAGCAATTTCAACAGGGCCACTACTACAGATACGCAGTATTTT. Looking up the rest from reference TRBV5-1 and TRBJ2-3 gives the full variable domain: KAGVTQTPRYLIKTRGQQVTLSCSPISGHRSVSWYQQTPGQGLQFLFEYFSETQRNKGNFPGRFSGRQFSNSRSEMNVSTLELGDSALYLCASNFNRATTTDTQYFGPGTRLTVL.

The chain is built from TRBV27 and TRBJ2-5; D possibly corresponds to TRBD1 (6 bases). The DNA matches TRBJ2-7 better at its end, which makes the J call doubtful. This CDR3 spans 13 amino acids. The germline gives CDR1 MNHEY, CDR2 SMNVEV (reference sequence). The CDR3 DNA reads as TGTGCCAGCAGTTTAAGTGAGGGGGTCGAGCAGTACTTC. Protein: CASSLSEGVEQYF.